Each of the 5 T cell receptor beta chains below was sequenced from the same sample in a study of identical twins (dated by TCRdb to about 2016). The library relied on 5' RACE. Instrument used: Illumina HiSeq 2000. The raw public data were reprocessed by TCRdb itself: fastp quality trimming at Q25, MiXCR clonotype calling, in-frame beta chains only. Each entry is one CDR3 protein sequence, shown with its most common DNA and genes. Within this sample are 200,000 to 250,000 distinct CDR3 sequences, with roughly 7% of them counted one time only. The ten largest clones add up to approximately 3.6% of the sample. The same sample was also studied in work on yellow fever vaccine responses in identical twins.

Sequencing used memory (CD45RO+) T cells sorted from blood. The cell subset or site label corresponds to: CD45RO+ enriched T cells. These receptors all stem from a woman in her late teens or twenties in good health.

This clonotype was recorded many times. This chain links TRBV5-1 with TRBJ2-1; no firm D call. The CDR3 spans 13 residues. V gave up 4 bases and J gave up 8 bases, with 13 bases separating them. Germline-derived CDR1 and CDR2 are SGHRS and YFSETQ. DNA for the CDR3: TGCGCCAGCAGCCAATCACTATACGATGAGCAGTTCTTC. Residues: CASSQSLYDEQFF.

This clonotype was observed a handful of times. The CDR3 loop is CASSIPTSGGQDTQYF. Here the CDR3 DNA reads TGCGCCAGCAGCATCCCGACTAGCGGCGGGCAAGATACGCAGTATTTT. The J gene is TRBJ2-3, the V gene TRBV5-1, with 9 bases lining up with TRBD2. CDR3 size: 16 residues. The germline CDR1 and CDR2 sequences are SGHRS and YFSETQ. V was pared by 4 bases and J by 5 bases, with 11 bases of the junction left unmatched.

This chain joins TRBV24-1 and TRBJ2-1; D is possibly TRBD1 or TRBD2 (6 bases each). The CDR3 has 15 residues. With 3 bases removed from V and 6 bases from J, the gap between germline ends came to 14 bases. Germline assignment: CDR1 KGHDR and CDR2 SFDVKD. The CDR3 spells CATSDPGARSNEQFF. The CDR3 region has the DNA TGTGCCACCAGTGATCCGGGGGCCCGGAGCAATGAGCAGTTCTTC.

The CDR3 here is CASRGGQGYNEQFF. The CDR3 coding sequence is TGTGCCAGCAGGGGGGGACAGGGATACAATGAGCAGTTCTTC. J is TRBJ2-1 and V is TRBV12-3 or TRBV12-4; 9 positions agree with TRBD1. This CDR3 comprises 14 residues. With 6 bases clipped from V and 4 bases from J, the junction kept 4 bases outside the gene matches.

This clonotype was recorded many times. V gene TRBV10-3 combines with J gene TRBJ2-3; 7 bases align to TRBD1. The trim removed 10 bases at V and 6 bases at J, leaving 10 bases unmatched. Germline CDR1 ENHRY, CDR2 SYGVKD. This CDR3 has 13 residues. CDR3 sequence reads: CATATGMADTQYF. The DNA for the CDR3 is TGTGCCACCGCGACAGGGATGGCCGATACGCAGTATTTT.